This paragraph reports one T cell receptor (beta chain). Its antigen is not known. The sample originates from a study of regulatory T cells in long-lasting Graves disease. Both iRepertoire HTBI primers and Arm-PCR of CDR3 regions were used to build the TCR beta libraries. Authors' methods: Across the samples, identification revealed just over 60 TRBV and some 14 TRBJ segments. One entry per CDR3 protein, called by TCRdb with MiXCR from the multiplex PCR reads. The V and J calls were determined by TCRdb, not by the authors. The data show hundreds of thousands of distinct CDR3 sequences, 20% to 25% seen once. V was clipped by 4 bases and J by 6 bases, with 15 bases between them. The CDR3 has 14 residues. Germline loops: CDR1 SGHKS, CDR2 YYEKEE (reference sequence). Sample time point: persistent/refractory GD, antithyroid drugs over 5 years with positive TRAb. Isolated PBMC RNA provided the starting material for the TCR library. Xi'an, China, was home to the endocrinology department that provided patients.

Study-wide results and limits: The number of shared public clonotypes was higher in persistent patients (around 2,700) than new patients (approximately 1,000).

This TCR was sampled from a female donor with Graves disease. The specimen was peripheral blood mononuclear cells (PBMCs), collected when the disease was refractory, from a patient treated with antithyroid drugs. The J gene is TRBJ2-3, the V gene TRBV5-5; D is perhaps TRBD2 (6 bases). The CDR3 loop is CASSHLPGGDTQYF. In DNA, the CDR3 is TGTGCCAGCAGCCACCTCCCCGGAGGGGATACGCAGTATTTT.